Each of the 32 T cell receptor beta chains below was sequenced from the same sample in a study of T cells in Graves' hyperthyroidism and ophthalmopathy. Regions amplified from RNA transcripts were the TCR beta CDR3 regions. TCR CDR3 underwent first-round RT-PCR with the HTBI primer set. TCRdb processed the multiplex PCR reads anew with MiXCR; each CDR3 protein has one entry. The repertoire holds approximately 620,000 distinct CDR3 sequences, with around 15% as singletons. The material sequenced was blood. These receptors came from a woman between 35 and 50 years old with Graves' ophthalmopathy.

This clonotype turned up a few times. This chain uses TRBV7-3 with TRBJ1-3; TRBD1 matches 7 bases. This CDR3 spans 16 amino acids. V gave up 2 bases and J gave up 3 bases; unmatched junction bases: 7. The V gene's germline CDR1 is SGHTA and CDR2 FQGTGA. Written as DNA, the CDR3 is TGTGCCAGCAGCTTATCCCCGACAGGGAGTGGAAACACCATATATTTT. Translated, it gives CASSLSPTGSGNTIYF.

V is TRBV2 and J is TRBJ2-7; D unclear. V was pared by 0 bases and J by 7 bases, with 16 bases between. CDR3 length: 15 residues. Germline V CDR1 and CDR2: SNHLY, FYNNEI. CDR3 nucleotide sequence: TGTGCCAGCAGTGAAGCGCAGGACCCCCGTTGGGAGCAGTACTTC. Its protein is CASSEAQDPRWEQYF.

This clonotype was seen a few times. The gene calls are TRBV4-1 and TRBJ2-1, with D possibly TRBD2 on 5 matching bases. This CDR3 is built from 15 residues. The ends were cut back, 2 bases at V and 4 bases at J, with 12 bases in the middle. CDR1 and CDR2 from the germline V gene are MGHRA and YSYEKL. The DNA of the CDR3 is TGCGCCAGCAGCCAACCCCAGCGGCTTTACAATGAGCAGTTCTTC. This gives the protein CASSQPQRLYNEQFF.

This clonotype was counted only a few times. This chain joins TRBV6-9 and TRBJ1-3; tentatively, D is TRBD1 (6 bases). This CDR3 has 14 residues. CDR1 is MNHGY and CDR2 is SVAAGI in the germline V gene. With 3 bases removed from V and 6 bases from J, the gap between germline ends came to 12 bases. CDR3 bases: TGTGCCAGCAGTTACGATCCAGGGGCAAACACCATATATTTT. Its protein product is CASSYDPGANTIYF.

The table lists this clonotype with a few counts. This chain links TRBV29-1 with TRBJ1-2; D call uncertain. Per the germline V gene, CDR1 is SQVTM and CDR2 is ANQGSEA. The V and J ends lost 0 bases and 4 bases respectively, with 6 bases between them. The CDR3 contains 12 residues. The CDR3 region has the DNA TGCAGCGTTGAAGATACGCCCTATGGCTACACCTTC. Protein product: CSVEDTPYGYTF.

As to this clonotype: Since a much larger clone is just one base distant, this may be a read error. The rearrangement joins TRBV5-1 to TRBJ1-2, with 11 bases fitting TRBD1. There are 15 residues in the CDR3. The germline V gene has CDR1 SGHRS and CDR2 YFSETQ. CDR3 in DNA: TGCGCCAGCAGCTTGGGGACAGGGGGCCTCTATGGCTGCACCTTC. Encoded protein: CASSLGTGGLYGCTF.

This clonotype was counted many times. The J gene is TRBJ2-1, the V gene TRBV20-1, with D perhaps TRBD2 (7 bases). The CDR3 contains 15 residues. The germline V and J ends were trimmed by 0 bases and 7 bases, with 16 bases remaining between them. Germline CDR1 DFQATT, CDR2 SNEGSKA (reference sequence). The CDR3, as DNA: TGCAGTGCTAGAGAGGGGGGCGGGAGTAGGAATGAGCAGTTCTTC. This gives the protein CSAREGGGSRNEQFF.

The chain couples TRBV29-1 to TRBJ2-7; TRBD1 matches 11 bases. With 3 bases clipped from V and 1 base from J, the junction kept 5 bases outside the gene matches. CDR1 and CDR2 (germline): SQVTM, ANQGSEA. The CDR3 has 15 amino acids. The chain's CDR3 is CSVDNRDRGSYEQYF. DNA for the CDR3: TGCAGCGTTGACAATAGGGACAGGGGGTCCTACGAGCAGTACTTC.

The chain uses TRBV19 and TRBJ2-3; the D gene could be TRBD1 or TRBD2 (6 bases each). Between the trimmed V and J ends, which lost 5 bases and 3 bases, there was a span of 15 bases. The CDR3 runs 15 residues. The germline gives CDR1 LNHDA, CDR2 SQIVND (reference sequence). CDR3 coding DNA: TGTGCCAGTAGTCTGGAGGGGGGTTGGACAGATACGCAGTATTTT. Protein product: CASSLEGGWTDTQYF.

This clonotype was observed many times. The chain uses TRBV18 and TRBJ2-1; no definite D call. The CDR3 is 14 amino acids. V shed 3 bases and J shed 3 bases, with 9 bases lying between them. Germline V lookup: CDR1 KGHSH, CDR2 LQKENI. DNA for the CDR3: TGTGCCAGCTCACCCGGCGGAGTCTACAATGAGCAGTTCTTC. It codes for CASSPGGVYNEQFF.

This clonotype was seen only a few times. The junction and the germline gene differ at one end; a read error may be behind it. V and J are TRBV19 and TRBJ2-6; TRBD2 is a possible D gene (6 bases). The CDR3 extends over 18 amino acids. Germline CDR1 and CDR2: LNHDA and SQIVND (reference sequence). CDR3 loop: CASSISGGRVSGANVLTF. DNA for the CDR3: TGTGCCAGCAGTATCTCCGGAGGGAGAGTATCCGGGGCCAACGTCCTGACTTTC.

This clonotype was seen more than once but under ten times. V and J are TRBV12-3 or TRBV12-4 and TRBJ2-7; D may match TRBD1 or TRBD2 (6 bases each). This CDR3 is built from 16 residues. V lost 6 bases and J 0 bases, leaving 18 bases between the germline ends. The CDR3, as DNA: TGTGCCAGCAGCCGGTTTGGAGGGGGGAGCTCCTACGAGCAGTACTTC. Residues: CASSRFGGGSSYEQYF.

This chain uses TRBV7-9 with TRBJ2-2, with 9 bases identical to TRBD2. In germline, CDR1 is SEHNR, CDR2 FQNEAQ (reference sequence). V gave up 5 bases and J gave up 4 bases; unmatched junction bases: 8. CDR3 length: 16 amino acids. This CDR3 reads CASSPREAGGTGELFF. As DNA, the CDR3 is TGTGCCAGCAGCCCCAGGGAAGCGGGGGGCACCGGGGAGCTGTTTTTT.

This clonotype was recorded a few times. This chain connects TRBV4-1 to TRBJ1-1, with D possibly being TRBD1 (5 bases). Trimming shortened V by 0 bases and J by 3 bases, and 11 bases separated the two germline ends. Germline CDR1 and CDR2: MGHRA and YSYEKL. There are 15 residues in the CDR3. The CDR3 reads CASSQEGRAYTEAFF. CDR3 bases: TGCGCCAGCAGCCAAGAAGGCAGGGCTTACACTGAAGCTTTCTTT.

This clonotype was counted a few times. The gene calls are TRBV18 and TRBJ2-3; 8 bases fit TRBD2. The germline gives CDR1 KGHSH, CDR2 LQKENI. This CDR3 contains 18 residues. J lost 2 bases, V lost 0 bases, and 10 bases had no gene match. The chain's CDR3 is CASSPPLGERGSTDTQYF. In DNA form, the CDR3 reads TGTGCCAGCTCACCACCGCTGGGGGAGCGGGGGTCCACAGATACGCAGTATTTT.

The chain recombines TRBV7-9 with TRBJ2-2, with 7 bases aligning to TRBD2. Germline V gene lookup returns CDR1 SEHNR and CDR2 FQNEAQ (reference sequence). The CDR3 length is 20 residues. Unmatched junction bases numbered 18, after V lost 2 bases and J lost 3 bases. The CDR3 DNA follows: TGTGCCAGCAGCTTACAGGCTTGGGCGGGAGAGGATCGCCACACCGGGGAGCTGTTTTTT. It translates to CASSLQAWAGEDRHTGELFF.

The CDR3 DNA reads as TGTGCCACCAGCAGAGAACTAGCGGGGTATGCCTACAATGAGCAGTTCTTC. Translated, it gives CATSRELAGYAYNEQFF. The rearrangement joins TRBV15 to TRBJ2-1; 10 nucleotides agree with TRBD2. V was pared by 0 bases and J by 2 bases, with 4 bases of the junction left unmatched. The CDR3 contains 17 residues. Per germline, CDR1 LNHNV and CDR2 YYDKDF (reference sequence).

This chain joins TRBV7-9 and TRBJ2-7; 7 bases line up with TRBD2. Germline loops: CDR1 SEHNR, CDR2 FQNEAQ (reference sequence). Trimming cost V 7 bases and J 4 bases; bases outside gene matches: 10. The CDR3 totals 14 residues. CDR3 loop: CASNPTAGRYEQYF. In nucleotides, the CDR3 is TGTGCCAGCAACCCCACAGCCGGGAGGTACGAGCAGTACTTC.

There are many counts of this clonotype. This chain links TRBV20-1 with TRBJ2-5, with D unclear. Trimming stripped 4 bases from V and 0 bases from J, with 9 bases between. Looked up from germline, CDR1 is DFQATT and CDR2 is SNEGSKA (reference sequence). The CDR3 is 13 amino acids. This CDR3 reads CSATTPDQETQYF. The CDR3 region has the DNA TGCAGTGCTACCACGCCGGACCAAGAGACCCAGTACTTC.

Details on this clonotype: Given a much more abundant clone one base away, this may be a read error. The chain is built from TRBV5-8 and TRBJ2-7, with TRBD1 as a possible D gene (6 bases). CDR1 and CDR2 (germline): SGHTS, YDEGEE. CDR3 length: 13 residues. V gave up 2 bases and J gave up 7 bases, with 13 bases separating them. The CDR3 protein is CASSFYWGREQYF. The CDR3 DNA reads TGTGCCAGCAGCTTCTACTGGGGGCGGGAGCAGTACTTC.

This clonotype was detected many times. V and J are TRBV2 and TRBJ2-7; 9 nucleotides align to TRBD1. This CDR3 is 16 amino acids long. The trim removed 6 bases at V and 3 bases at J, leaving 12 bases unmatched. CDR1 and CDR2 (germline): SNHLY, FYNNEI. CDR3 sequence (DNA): TGTGCCAGCAGAGACACTTACGGGACAGGGAGCTACGAGCAGTACTTC. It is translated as CASRDTYGTGSYEQYF.

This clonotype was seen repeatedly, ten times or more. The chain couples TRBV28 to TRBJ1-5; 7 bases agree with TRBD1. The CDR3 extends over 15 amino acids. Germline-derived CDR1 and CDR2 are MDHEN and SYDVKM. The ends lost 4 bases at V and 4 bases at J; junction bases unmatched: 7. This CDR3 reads CASSSEGAGNQPQHF. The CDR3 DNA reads TGTGCCAGCAGTTCGGAGGGGGCAGGGAATCAGCCCCAGCATTTT. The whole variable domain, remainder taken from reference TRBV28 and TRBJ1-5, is DVKVTQSSRYLVKRTGEKVFLECVQDMDHENMFWYRQDPGLGLRLIYFSYDVKMKEKGDIPEGYSVSREKKERFSLILESASTNQTSMYLCASSSEGAGNQPQHFGDGTRLSIL.

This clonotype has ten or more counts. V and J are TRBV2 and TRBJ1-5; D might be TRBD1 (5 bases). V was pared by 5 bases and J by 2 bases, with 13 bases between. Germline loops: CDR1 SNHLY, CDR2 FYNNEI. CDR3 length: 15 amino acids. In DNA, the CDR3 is TGTGCCAGCAGTTCGTCAGGACAACGCAATCAGCCCCAGCATTTT. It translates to CASSSSGQRNQPQHF.

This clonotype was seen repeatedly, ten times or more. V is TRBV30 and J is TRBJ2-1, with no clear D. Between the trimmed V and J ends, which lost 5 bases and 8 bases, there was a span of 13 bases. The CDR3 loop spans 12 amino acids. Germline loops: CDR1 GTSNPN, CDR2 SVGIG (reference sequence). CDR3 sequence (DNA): TGTGCCTGGGATATCCTAGGCCATGAGCAGTTCTTC. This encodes CAWDILGHEQFF.

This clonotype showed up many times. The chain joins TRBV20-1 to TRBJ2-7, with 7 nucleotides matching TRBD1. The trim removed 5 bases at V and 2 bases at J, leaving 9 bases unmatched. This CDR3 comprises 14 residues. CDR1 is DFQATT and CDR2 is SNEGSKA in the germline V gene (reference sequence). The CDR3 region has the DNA TGCAGTGCTCCCAAACCGGGACAGCCCTACGAGCAGTACTTC. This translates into CSAPKPGQPYEQYF.

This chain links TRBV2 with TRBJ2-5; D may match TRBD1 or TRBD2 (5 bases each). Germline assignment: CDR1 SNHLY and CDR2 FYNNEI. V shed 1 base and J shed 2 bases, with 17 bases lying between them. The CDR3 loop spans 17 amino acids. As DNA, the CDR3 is TGTGCCAGCAGTGAAGGGCTTCTGGGGGTAGTTCAAGAGACCCAGTACTTC. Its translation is CASSEGLLGVVQETQYF.

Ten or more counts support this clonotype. CDR3 region: CASSQGTGPETQYF. The CDR3 nucleotides are TGTGCCAGCAGCCAAGGCACGGGGCCAGAGACCCAGTACTTC. The V gene is TRBV3-1, the J gene TRBJ2-5; possibly TRBD1 or TRBD2 for D (5 bases each). The CDR3 is made up of 14 amino acids. CDR1 is LGHDT, CDR2 YNNKEL, per germline (reference sequence). With 1 base removed from V and 4 bases from J, the gap between germline ends came to 10 bases.

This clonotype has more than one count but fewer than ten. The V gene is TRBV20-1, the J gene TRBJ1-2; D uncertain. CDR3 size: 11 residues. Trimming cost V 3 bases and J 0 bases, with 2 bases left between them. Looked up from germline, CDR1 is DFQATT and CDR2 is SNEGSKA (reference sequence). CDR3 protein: CSASPNYGYTF. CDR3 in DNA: TGCAGTGCTAGCCCTAACTATGGCTACACCTTC.

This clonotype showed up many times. This chain's CDR3 is CASSQGAAGWLQFF. The CDR3 nucleotides read TGCGCCAGCAGCCAAGGAGCGGCAGGGTGGTTGCAGTTCTTC. The V call is TRBV4-1, the J call TRBJ2-1; TRBD1 or TRBD2 may be the D gene (5 bases each). The V gene's germline CDR1 is MGHRA and CDR2 YSYEKL. The CDR3 extends over 14 amino acids. V was clipped by 1 base and J by 12 bases, with 16 bases between them.

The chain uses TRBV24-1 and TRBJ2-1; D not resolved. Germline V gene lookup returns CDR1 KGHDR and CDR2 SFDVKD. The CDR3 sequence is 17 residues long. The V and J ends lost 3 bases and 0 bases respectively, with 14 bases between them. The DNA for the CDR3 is TGTGCCACCAGTGATCGTGGGCTGTCGAGCTCCTACAATGAGCAGTTCTTC. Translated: CATSDRGLSSSYNEQFF.

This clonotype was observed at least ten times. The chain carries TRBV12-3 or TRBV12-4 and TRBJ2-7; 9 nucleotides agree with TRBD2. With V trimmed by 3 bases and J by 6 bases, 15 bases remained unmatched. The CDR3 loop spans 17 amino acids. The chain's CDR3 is CASSFINVAGGPVEQYF. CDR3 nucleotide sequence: TGTGCCAGCAGTTTCATAAACGTGGCGGGAGGGCCAGTCGAGCAGTACTTC.

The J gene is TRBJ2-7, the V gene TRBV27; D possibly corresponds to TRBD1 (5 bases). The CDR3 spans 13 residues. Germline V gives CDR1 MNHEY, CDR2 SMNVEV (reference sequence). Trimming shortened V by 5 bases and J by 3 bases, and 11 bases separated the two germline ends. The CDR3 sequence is CASSPHRSYEQYF. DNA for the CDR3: TGTGCCAGCAGTCCTCACAGGAGCTACGAGCAGTACTTC.